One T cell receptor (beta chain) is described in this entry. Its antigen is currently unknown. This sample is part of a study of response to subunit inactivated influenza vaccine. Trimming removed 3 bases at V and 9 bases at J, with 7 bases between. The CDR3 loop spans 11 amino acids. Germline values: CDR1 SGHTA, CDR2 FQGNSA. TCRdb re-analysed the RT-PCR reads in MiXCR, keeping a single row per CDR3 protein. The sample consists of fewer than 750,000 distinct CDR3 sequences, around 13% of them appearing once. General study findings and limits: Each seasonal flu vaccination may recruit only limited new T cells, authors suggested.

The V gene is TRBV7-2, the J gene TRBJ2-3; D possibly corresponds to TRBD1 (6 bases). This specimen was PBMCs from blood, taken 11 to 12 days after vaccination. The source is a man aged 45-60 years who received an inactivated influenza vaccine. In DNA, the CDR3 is TGTGCCAGCAGCTTTACAGGGACGCAGTATTTT. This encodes CASSFTGTQYF.